This T cell receptor (beta chain) stems from a study of breast tumors, draining lymph nodes, adjacent tissues. Samples came from axillary lymph nodes draining the breast cancer. Study results and caveats: Tumor repertoires ranked between lymph nodes and nontumor tissue in diversity, with V and J gene preferences.

V lost 4 bases and J lost 10, with 19 bases in between. This CDR3 has 15 amino acids. CDR1 is MDHEN, CDR2 SYDVKM, per germline. In TCRdb, the multiplex PCR reads were re-called with MiXCR into one record per CDR3 protein. The sample includes about 200,000 distinct CDR3 sequences, 30% to 35% of them seen just once. As regards this clonotype: Its antigen is unidentified.

The sequenced material came from axillary lymph node tissue. The receptor was derived from a female donor with breast cancer. Some clones in this sample may be carry-over from other donors' samples. The gene calls are TRBV28 and TRBJ1-4, with a possible D match to TRBD1 (5 bases). The CDR3 region is CASSYGGVADGKLFF. In DNA form, the CDR3 reads TGTGCCAGCAGTTATGGGGGGGTGGCGGATGGAAAACTGTTTTTT.